A single T cell receptor beta chain is shown here with its context. What it binds is unknown. The PCR employed 60 Vbeta primers together with 13 Jbeta primers. Using immunoSEQ multiplex PCR, the repertoire was profiled, and TCRdb retains in-frame clones only, with some absent. In the table there are roughly 60,000 clones, about 70% of which are singletons. The data originate from a study of cytomegalovirus exposure and HLA in healthy donors. Trimming cost V 1 base and J 7 bases; bases outside gene matches: 11. In germline, CDR1 is SGHTA, CDR2 FQGNSA. The length of the CDR3 is 17 residues. General study findings and limits: According to the study, 180 or so TCR beta chains were cytomegalovirus-associated. The sole available immune exposure information was CMV serostatus.

The receptor comes from a woman aged 60-75 years in good health and CMV-seropositive. The sample consisted of PBMCs. This chain uses TRBV7-2 with TRBJ2-1; 9 nucleotides align to TRBD1. CDR3 amino acids: CASSLVPGQGLLNEQFF. CDR3 sequence (DNA): TGTGCCAGCAGCTTAGTACCGGGACAGGGCCTCCTAAATGAGCAGTTCTTC.